The 27 T cell receptor beta chains below all came from one sample that was sequenced in a study of CD8 T cells in Susac syndrome. RNA, at about 0.45 to 1 ug, was reverse transcribed with random hexamers. Each CDR3 protein is one row after TCRdb ran MiXCR on the immunoSEQ multiplex PCR reads. Counted here are about 300,000 distinct CDR3 sequences, roughly nine tenths occurring once; the ten biggest clones make up over 0.065%. What was sequenced was CD4+ T cells from PBMCs. Receptor source: a human donor with multiple sclerosis.

Note on this clonotype: One end of the junction does not line up with germline, which may come from a read error. The chain has TRBV20-1 and TRBJ2-3, with 8 bases that match TRBD2. Germline CDR1 and CDR2: DFQATT and SNEGSKA (reference sequence). The CDR3 loop spans 15 amino acids. Here the CDR3 reads CSARGPGGRTDTQYF. In DNA form, the CDR3 reads TGCAGTGCCAGAGGCCCGGGAGGGAGGACAGATACGCAGTATTTT.

This rearrangement joins TRBV11-1 to TRBJ1-3; TRBD1 is a possible D gene (6 bases). Trimming pared 2 bases from V and 0 bases from J, leaving 29 bases between. This CDR3 spans 22 amino acids. Germline-derived CDR1 and CDR2 are SGHAT and FQDESV (reference sequence). The chain's CDR3 is CASSLYPGWGQKALYSGNTIYF. CDR3 coding DNA: TGTGCCAGCAGCTTATATCCCGGATGGGGGCAGAAAGCGCTCTACTCTGGAAACACCATATATTTT.

The chain joins TRBV2 to TRBJ2-7; 7 bases agree with TRBD2. This CDR3 region has 15 residues. Germline V gives CDR1 SNHLY, CDR2 FYNNEI. V was clipped by 3 bases and J by 1 base; unmatched bases: 6. The CDR3 nucleotides read TGTGCCAGCAGTGACATCCAGCGGGGTTCCTACGAGCAGTACTTC. Protein: CASSDIQRGSYEQYF.

The CDR3 here is CAWSGTTGTDALGANVLTF. DNA of the CDR3: TGTGCCTGGAGTGGAACAACCGGGACAGACGCCCTCGGGGCCAACGTCCTGACTTTC. The V gene is TRBV30, the J gene TRBJ2-6; 7 bases agree with TRBD1. The CDR3 extends over 19 amino acids. V dropped 1 base and J dropped 4; count of bases not matched to a gene: 16. Germline CDR1 and CDR2: GTSNPN and SVGIG (reference sequence).

The CDR3 DNA reads as TGCGCCAGCAGCTTGGGGACGGACCCTAACTATGGCTACACCTTC. Protein sequence: CASSLGTDPNYGYTF. This chain uses TRBV5-1 with TRBJ1-2; no reliable D call. Per germline, CDR1 SGHRS and CDR2 YFSETQ. Trimming pared 0 bases from V and 0 bases from J, leaving 9 bases between. The CDR3 length is 15 residues.

The rearrangement joins TRBV29-1 to TRBJ1-2; 7 bases align to TRBD1. Germline-derived CDR1 and CDR2 are SQVTM and ANQGSEA. The V gene end was trimmed by 7 bases and the J gene end by 4 bases; junction bases not matched to a gene: 9. CDR3 size: 13 residues. This CDR3 is CSAEGGTGYGYTF. CDR3 sequence (DNA): TGCAGCGCCGAAGGGGGCACGGGCTATGGCTACACCTTC.

The CDR3 is CASSQPLAGGRKETQYF. CDR3 DNA: TGTGCCAGCAGCCAACCACTAGCGGGGGGCCGTAAAGAGACCCAGTACTTC. V and J are TRBV4-2 and TRBJ2-5, with TRBD2 identical over 12 bases. Germline V lookup: CDR1 LGHNA, CDR2 YNFKEQ. CDR3 size: 17 residues. V lost 2 bases to trimming and J lost 3 bases; unmatched junction nucleotides: 7.

This clonotype was seen once. A junction boundary mismatches the germline segment, possibly from a read error. This chain joins TRBV25-1 and TRBJ2-1; 8 bases match TRBD1. Germline V gene sequence: CDR1 MGHDK, CDR2 SYGVNS. This CDR3 is built from 16 residues. CDR3 in DNA: TGTGCCAGCAGTGGACGATCAGGGGGCGGATACAGTGAGCAGTTCTTC. Translating gives CASSGRSGGGYSEQFF. Filled out from reference TRBV25-1 and TRBJ2-1, the complete variable domain reads EADIYQTPRYLVIGTGKKITLECSQTMGHDKMYWYQQDPGMELHLIHYSYGVNSTEKGDLSSESTVSRIRTEHFPLTLESARPSHTSQYLCASSGRSGGGYSEQFFGPGTRLTVL.

The J gene is TRBJ2-7, the V gene TRBV29-1, with no clear D. The CDR3 consists of 13 residues. From germline, CDR1 is SQVTM and CDR2 ANQGSEA. Trimming left V 5 bases short and J 3 bases short, with 14 bases between. CDR3 nucleotide sequence: TGCAGCGTTAATTCAAGCCCAGGCTACGAGCAGTACTTC. Its protein product is CSVNSSPGYEQYF.

CDR3 amino acids: CASSARGASTDTQYF. CDR3 nucleotide sequence: TGTGCCAGCAGCGCGCGGGGAGCGAGCACAGATACGCAGTATTTT. The genes are TRBV7-9 and TRBJ2-3; D is possibly TRBD2 (6 bases). The CDR3 spans 15 residues. From germline, CDR1 is SEHNR and CDR2 FQNEAQ (reference sequence). The ends were cut back, 5 bases at V and 0 bases at J, with 12 bases in the middle.

V and J are TRBV7-2 and TRBJ2-3, with 9 bases fitting TRBD2. Germline CDR1 SGHTA, CDR2 FQGNSA. The CDR3 is 15 amino acids. J was trimmed by 4 bases and V by 5 bases; bases with no gene match: 7. The CDR3 region has the DNA TGTGCCAGCAGCCTAACAATAGCGGGAGCAGATACGCAGTATTTT. Amino acids: CASSLTIAGADTQYF.

In DNA, the CDR3 is TGCAGTGCTAGAGGAGGTAGCGGTTCTAACAATGAGCAGTTCTTC. This sequence encodes CSARGGSGSNNEQFF. The chain carries TRBV20-1 and TRBJ2-1, with a weak D call TRBD2 (6 bases). Trimming removed 1 base from V and 5 bases from J, with 15 bases in between. CDR3 length: 15 amino acids. Germline CDR1 DFQATT, CDR2 SNEGSKA (reference sequence).

The J gene is TRBJ1-3, the V gene TRBV19, with a weak D call TRBD1 (5 bases). Between the trimmed V and J ends, which lost 5 bases and 2 bases, there was a span of 13 bases. The V gene's germline CDR1 is LNHDA and CDR2 SQIVND (reference sequence). The CDR3 runs to 15 residues. The CDR3 DNA reads as TGTGCCAGTAGTTTCTCAGGGACCCCTGGAAACACCATATATTTT. Translated, it gives CASSFSGTPGNTIYF.

The chain links TRBV18 to TRBJ2-6, with D hard to call. V was cut by 3 bases and J by 0 bases, with 6 bases left in between. This CDR3 is 15 amino acids long. CDR1 is KGHSH, CDR2 LQKENI, per germline. The DNA for the CDR3 is TGTGCCAGCTCACCGGAGTACTCTGGGGCCAACGTCCTGACTTTC. Residues: CASSPEYSGANVLTF.

The rearrangement joins TRBV5-1 to TRBJ2-7; TRBD2 matches 10 bases. The V segment lost 0 bases and the J segment 3 bases; nucleotides outside the gene matches: 6. Germline V gene sequence: CDR1 SGHRS, CDR2 YFSETQ. The CDR3 runs to 16 residues. The CDR3: CASSLDASGGVYEQYF. CDR3 DNA: TGCGCCAGCAGCTTGGATGCTAGCGGGGGAGTCTACGAGCAGTACTTC.

The chain uses TRBV19 and TRBJ1-1; tentatively, D is TRBD1 (5 bases). There are 13 residues in the CDR3. Germline assignment: CDR1 LNHDA and CDR2 SQIVND (reference sequence). The V and J ends lost 8 bases and 3 bases respectively, with 13 bases between them. The CDR3 DNA sequence: TGTGCCAGTGGATACAGGCGTGACACTGAAGCTTTCTTT. Protein: CASGYRRDTEAFF.

The chain recombines TRBV2 with TRBJ2-5; TRBD1 aligns across 9 bases. CDR3 length: 18 amino acids. V lost 1 base, J lost 2 bases, and 11 bases stayed unmatched. CDR1 and CDR2 from the germline V gene are SNHLY and FYNNEI. The CDR3 is CASSEGAGTGLRQETQYF. CDR3 bases: TGTGCCAGCAGTGAAGGTGCAGGGACAGGGTTACGACAAGAGACCCAGTACTTC.

The V call is TRBV4-1, the J call TRBJ2-4; D may be TRBD1 or TRBD2 (5 bases each). Trimming pared 3 bases from V and 0 bases from J, leaving 9 bases between. CDR3 length: 15 amino acids. In germline, CDR1 is MGHRA, CDR2 YSYEKL. The CDR3 coding sequence is TGCGCCAGCAGCCACGGGACGCTAGCCAAAAACATTCAGTACTTC. This gives the protein CASSHGTLAKNIQYF.

This chain joins TRBV5-1 and TRBJ2-1; 8 positions match TRBD2. The CDR3 length is 14 residues. After removal of 3 bases from V and 4 bases from J, the junction contained 3 bases not matched to a gene. Germline CDR1 SGHRS, CDR2 YFSETQ. Written as DNA, the CDR3 is TGCGCCAGCAGCTCCGGGGGGGTTTACAATGAGCAGTTCTTC. Its protein is CASSSGGVYNEQFF.

This chain connects TRBV29-1 to TRBJ1-5, with D unresolved. Germline assignment: CDR1 SQVTM and CDR2 ANQGSEA. The germline V and J ends were trimmed by 6 bases and 1 base, with 13 bases remaining between them. The CDR3 contains 14 residues. The CDR3 sequence is CSVASVGSNQPQHF. In DNA, the CDR3 is TGCAGCGTCGCCTCGGTAGGGAGCAATCAGCCCCAGCATTTT. The full variable domain, with the rest looked up from reference TRBV29-1 and TRBJ1-5, is SAVISQKPSRDICQRGTSLTIQCQVDSQVTMMFWYRQQPGQSLTLIATANQGSEATYESGFVIDKFPISRPNLTFSTLTVSNMSPEDSSIYLCSVASVGSNQPQHFGDGTRLSIL.

The chain is built from TRBV7-9 and TRBJ2-7; maybe TRBD2 (5 bases). The V gene's germline CDR1 is SEHNR and CDR2 FQNEAQ (reference sequence). The CDR3 covers 15 residues. V was clipped by 4 bases and J by 3 bases, with 16 bases between them. The CDR3 reads CASSSPERSYYEQYF. The CDR3 DNA follows: TGTGCCAGCAGCTCCCCTGAGCGGTCCTACTACGAGCAGTACTTC.

This clonotype was detected once. The chain employs TRBV25-1 and TRBJ2-1; D perhaps matches TRBD2 (7 bases). The V end lost 1 base, the J end lost 2 bases, and 12 bases lay between the germline ends. There are 16 residues in the CDR3. Germline CDR1 and CDR2: MGHDK and SYGVNS. CDR3 DNA sequence: TGTGCCAGCAGTGAATTCGACGGGGGGCCCTACAATGAGCAGTTCTTC. It yields the protein CASSEFDGGPYNEQFF.

CDR3 bases: TGTGCCAGCAGCCGAACAGGGGGTGGGGAAGAGACCCAGTACTTC. It translates to CASSRTGGGEETQYF. This chain links TRBV4-2 with TRBJ2-5, with 8 bases matching TRBD1. Unmatched junction bases numbered 7, after V lost 4 bases and J lost 3 bases. This CDR3 is 15 amino acids long. CDR1 LGHNA and CDR2 YNFKEQ come from the germline V gene.

This chain connects TRBV4-3 to TRBJ1-2; D perhaps matches TRBD1 (5 bases). The CDR3 loop spans 14 amino acids. Germline V gene lookup returns CDR1 LGHNA and CDR2 YSLEER. V was pared by 4 bases and J by 2 bases, with 11 bases between. CDR3 protein: CASSRARVNYGYTF. In DNA form, the CDR3 reads TGCGCCAGCAGCCGGGCCAGGGTGAACTATGGCTACACCTTC.

The chain joins TRBV29-1 to TRBJ1-2; no definite D call. CDR1 and CDR2 (germline): SQVTM, ANQGSEA. The V gene lost 5 bases and the J gene lost 0 bases, with 10 bases spanning the gap. The length of the CDR3 is 13 residues. The DNA of the CDR3 is TGCAGCGTTCACCCCAGGTCTAACTATGGCTACACCTTC. Protein product: CSVHPRSNYGYTF.

This rearrangement joins TRBV1 to TRBJ2-4; TRBD2 reflects the table's D call only, with no check against the DNA. TRBV1 is a pseudogene. The CDR3 extends over 16 amino acids. CDR3 amino acids: CTSSLICGSEKNIQYF. CDR3 DNA sequence: TGCACCAGCAGCCTTATTTGCGGGAGCGAGAAAAACATTCAGTACTTC.

V is TRBV5-4 and J is TRBJ2-5, with 9 nucleotides matching TRBD2. The V gene's germline CDR1 is SGHNT and CDR2 YYREEE (reference sequence). This CDR3 contains 13 residues. V shed 6 bases and J 4 bases; nucleotides not matched to a gene: 4. The CDR3 DNA follows: TGTGCCAGCACGCGGGGGGGCAGAGAGACCCAGTACTTC. Its protein is CASTRGGRETQYF. The variable domain in full, completed from reference TRBV5-4 and TRBJ2-5, reads ETGVTQSPTHLIKTRGQQVTLRCSSQSGHNTVSWYQQALGQGPQFIFQYYREEENGRGNFPPRFSGLQFPNYSSELNVNALELDDSALYLCASTRGGRETQYFGPGTRLLVL.